This TCR beta chain was obtained from a study of blood T cell repertoires in COVID-19. Study in general: Sample material is recorded as cDNA or gDNA derived from T cells, B-cell-depleted T cells, or PBMCs.

Per germline, CDR1 SGHDN and CDR2 FVKESK. Trimming removed 4 bases from V and 6 bases from J; junction bases left unmatched: 7. This CDR3 is built from 16 residues. Assay used: immunoSEQ multiplex PCR; TCRdb lists only in-frame clones, some missing. In the table there are about 190,000 clones, around 79% of which are singletons. The TCR comes from a woman between 45 and 60 years old with acute or convalescent COVID-19. The rearrangement links TRBV14 to TRBJ2-3; 13 bases map to TRBD2. The material sequenced was peripheral blood. CDR3 nucleotides: TGTGCCAGCAGCCGGTACCCGGGACTAGCGGGGGATACGCAGTATTTT. Amino acid sequence: CASSRYPGLAGDTQYF.